Shown below are 23 T cell receptor beta chains from a single sample sequenced in a study of blood T cell repertoires in COVID-19. TCRdb keeps only in-frame clones here, not all; method: immunoSEQ multiplex PCR. The data hold 20,000 to 30,000 clones, with approximately 78% observed a single time. Sample: peripheral blood. All receptors derive from a human donor in a cohort sampled during active COVID-19.

DNA for the CDR3: TGTGCCAGCAGCCCGGTGGAGGGTGGAAACACCATATATTTT. It is translated as CASSPVEGGNTIYF. The V and J genes are TRBV13 and TRBJ1-3, with D hard to call. The V gene lost 5 bases and the J gene lost 3 bases, with 11 bases spanning the gap. The CDR3 loop spans 14 amino acids. Germline V lookup: CDR1 PRHDT, CDR2 FYEKMQ (reference sequence).

V and J are TRBV5-6 and TRBJ1-1, with D possibly being TRBD1 (6 bases). Germline CDR1 and CDR2: SGHDT and YYEEEE. The V and J ends lost 4 bases and 4 bases respectively, with 8 bases between them. The CDR3 has 12 residues. DNA of the CDR3: TGTGCCAGCAGCATAGGGGGCACTGAAGCTTTCTTT. This sequence encodes CASSIGGTEAFF.

This clone was detected once. The chain combines TRBV7-3 with TRBJ2-2; perhaps TRBD1 as D (6 bases). Trimming left V 5 bases short and J 1 base short, with 11 bases between. This CDR3 has 15 residues. Germline assignment: CDR1 SGHTA and CDR2 FQGTGA. The CDR3: CASSPATGNTGELFF. The CDR3 DNA reads TGTGCCAGCAGCCCCGCGACAGGGAACACCGGGGAGCTGTTTTTT.

The genes are TRBV27 and TRBJ2-3; the D gene is possibly TRBD1 (6 bases). In germline, CDR1 is MNHEY, CDR2 SMNVEV (reference sequence). V lost 7 bases and J lost 2, with 10 bases in between. CDR3 length: 13 residues. The CDR3 loop is CASKGQNTDTQYF. In DNA form, the CDR3 reads TGTGCCAGCAAAGGACAGAACACAGATACGCAGTATTTT.

This sequence joins TRBV5-1 and TRBJ1-2, with 8 bases that match TRBD1. Germline loops: CDR1 SGHRS, CDR2 YFSETQ. The CDR3 totals 14 residues. V lost 5 bases, J lost 4 bases, and 7 bases stayed unmatched. CDR3 DNA sequence: TGCGCCAGCAGGCTGACAGGGGATACCTATGGCTACACCTTC. It specifies CASRLTGDTYGYTF.

Of note for this clone: In the same sample, other DNA sequences code for this CDR3. The CDR3 here is CASSLRRGTDTQYF. The DNA for the CDR3 is TGTGCCAGCAGCTTACGCCGGGGCACAGATACGCAGTATTTT. V is TRBV7-2 and J is TRBJ2-3; unclear D gene. Trimming took off 2 bases at V and 1 base at J, with 7 bases between the two ends. CDR3 length: 14 residues. The germline gives CDR1 SGHTA, CDR2 FQGNSA.

The CDR3 coding sequence is TGTGCCAGCAGCCGCTCCTCTAGCGGGGGACACAATGAGCAGTTCTTC. Protein: CASSRSSSGGHNEQFF. This chain joins TRBV11-1 and TRBJ2-1; TRBD2 aligns across 10 bases. The length of the CDR3 is 16 residues. The germline gives CDR1 SGHAT, CDR2 FQDESV (reference sequence). After removal of 5 bases from V and 5 bases from J, the junction contained 9 bases not matched to a gene.

The CDR3 nucleotides read TGTGCCATCAGTGAAAGAGGGGGTGGACAGCCCCAGCATTTT. Its protein is CAISERGGGQPQHF. The chain couples TRBV10-3 to TRBJ1-5; TRBD1 is a possible D gene (6 bases). The germline gives CDR1 ENHRY, CDR2 SYGVKD. CDR3 length: 14 amino acids. V lost 3 bases to trimming and J lost 7 bases, with 13 bases between them.

The chain uses TRBV4-3 and TRBJ2-5, with D possibly matching TRBD2 (5 bases). The CDR3 contains 15 residues. V lost 3 bases to trimming and J lost 5 bases, with 16 bases between them. CDR1 LGHNA and CDR2 YSLEER come from the germline V gene. The CDR3: CASSQSSGRGETQYF. CDR3 nucleotides: TGCGCCAGCAGCCAGAGTTCTGGCCGAGGGGAGACCCAGTACTTC.

V usage is TRBV3-1 (or the pseudogene TRBV3-2) and J usage is TRBJ1-2, with D possibly matching TRBD1 (6 bases). There are 13 residues in the CDR3. Looked up from germline, CDR1 is LGHDT and CDR2 is YNNKEL (reference sequence). V dropped 4 bases and J dropped 4 bases, with 10 bases sitting between them. CDR3 coding DNA: TGTGCCAGCAGCCCCGACAGGTTCTATGGCTACACCTTC. As protein: CASSPDRFYGYTF.

CDR3: CASSTQTGLEKLFF. CDR3 sequence (DNA): TGTGCCAGCAGCACCCAGACAGGGCTTGAAAAACTGTTTTTT. This sequence joins TRBV7-8 and TRBJ1-4; 7 nucleotides align to TRBD1. Germline V gene sequence: CDR1 SGHVS, CDR2 FQNEAQ. Trimming cost V 5 bases and J 7 bases; bases outside gene matches: 7. The CDR3 loop spans 14 amino acids.

The chain employs TRBV6-9 and TRBJ1-5; no clear D. V shed 8 bases and J shed 1 base, with 6 bases lying between them. This CDR3 is 12 amino acids long. Germline V gene lookup returns CDR1 MNHGY and CDR2 SVAAGI. CDR3 DNA: TGTGCCAGCCCCGAGAGCAATCAGCCCCAGCATTTT. Its protein product is CASPESNQPQHF.

J is TRBJ1-2 and V is TRBV28; 8 bases are a match to TRBD1. CDR3 length equals 14 residues. Germline CDR1 reads MDHEN; CDR2 reads SYDVKM. The V gene end was trimmed by 7 bases and the J gene end by 4 bases; junction bases not matched to a gene: 8. The CDR3: CASIEQGGGYGYTF. CDR3 DNA sequence: TGTGCCAGCATCGAACAGGGGGGAGGCTATGGCTACACCTTC.

The gene calls are TRBV5-1 and TRBJ1-4; weak D call: TRBD1 (5 bases). Germline V gives CDR1 SGHRS, CDR2 YFSETQ. The CDR3 covers 16 residues. Trimming removed 4 bases from V and 0 bases from J, with 13 bases in between. The CDR3 nucleotides read TGCGCCAGCAGCATCGGACATGTAGCAACTAATGAAAAACTGTTTTTT. Amino acid sequence: CASSIGHVATNEKLFF.

The chain uses TRBV5-6 and TRBJ2-1; D may be TRBD2 (5 bases). Germline CDR1 SGHDT, CDR2 YYEEEE. V was shortened by 4 bases and J by 0 bases, with 14 bases between the two germline ends. This CDR3 contains 16 residues. The CDR3 reads CASSPLVLSSYNEQFF. DNA for the CDR3: TGTGCCAGCAGCCCACTAGTTTTGAGCTCCTACAATGAGCAGTTCTTC.

The chain recombines TRBV30 with TRBJ2-1, with TRBD2 as a possible D gene (6 bases). CDR1 and CDR2 (germline): GTSNPN, SVGIG (reference sequence). This CDR3 contains 13 residues. The V end was cut by 0 bases, the J end by 9 bases, with 12 bases between. The CDR3 DNA is TGTGCCTGGAGTGTGGGACTTTGGGGTGAGCAGTTCTTC. It yields the protein CAWSVGLWGEQFF.

The chain couples TRBV6-4 to TRBJ1-2, with D unclear. The CDR3 sequence is 15 residues long. From germline, CDR1 is MRHNA and CDR2 SNTAGT. Trimming took 6 bases from V and 0 from J, leaving 14 bases between them. The CDR3 nucleotides are TGTGCCAGCAGGAGAGACACCTACTCTAACTATGGCTACACCTTC. It encodes CASRRDTYSNYGYTF.

The chain employs TRBV10-3 and TRBJ2-7; 15 bases map to TRBD2. The germline CDR1 and CDR2 sequences are ENHRY and SYGVKD. This CDR3 is 16 amino acids long. The trim removed 6 bases at V and 9 bases at J, leaving 12 bases unmatched. CDR3 DNA: TGTGCCATCAGGGAATCCGGGACTAGCGGGGGGCAGGGGCAGTACTTC. Translated: CAIRESGTSGGQGQYF.

This chain links TRBV6-5 with TRBJ2-5, with D maybe TRBD2 (7 bases). CDR1 MNHEY and CDR2 SVGAGI come from the germline V gene. The CDR3 runs 13 residues. The V and J ends lost 6 bases and 7 bases respectively, with 15 bases between them. DNA for the CDR3: TGTGCCAGCAGCTTTTTAAGGGGGGGGACCCAGTACTTC. It codes for CASSFLRGGTQYF.

The rearrangement joins TRBV7-6 to TRBJ2-7; possible D gene TRBD1, 6 bases. Germline V CDR1 and CDR2: SGHVS, FNYEAQ. V was trimmed by 8 bases and J by 6 bases, leaving 17 bases between them. The CDR3 runs 13 residues. The CDR3 here is CASSVTGVAEQYF. The CDR3 DNA follows: TGTGCCAGCTCAGTGACAGGAGTAGCCGAGCAGTACTTC.

In its sample, this clone is medium-sized. V usage is TRBV4-2 and J usage is TRBJ2-2, with 8 bases aligning to TRBD2. The germline CDR1 and CDR2 sequences are LGHNA and YNFKEQ. V lost 5 bases and J lost 5; bases outside the gene matches: 7. This CDR3 has 15 residues. The CDR3 here is CASSDGGAETGELFF. Here the CDR3 DNA reads TGTGCCAGCAGCGACGGGGGGGCCGAGACCGGGGAGCTGTTTTTT.

The V gene is TRBV11-2, the J gene TRBJ2-7, with unresolved D. The germline V gene encodes CDR1 SGHAT and CDR2 FQNNGV. There are 15 residues in the CDR3. V shed 4 bases and J shed 0 bases, with 13 bases lying between them. The CDR3 sequence is CASSSEARSSYEQYF. The CDR3 DNA reads TGTGCCAGCAGCTCCGAGGCTCGTTCCTCCTACGAGCAGTACTTC.

The chain combines TRBV27 with TRBJ1-5; D unresolved. V was cut by 4 bases and J by 0 bases, with 7 bases left in between. The germline V gene encodes CDR1 MNHEY and CDR2 SMNVEV (reference sequence). The CDR3 sequence is 14 residues long. The CDR3 DNA follows: TGTGCCAGCAGTTCCTTTTATAGCAATCAGCCCCAGCATTTT. The encoded protein is CASSSFYSNQPQHF.